This T cell receptor (beta chain) was captured in a study of T cell responses to AZD1222 COVID-19 vaccine. Overall study findings and caveats: Mapped onto spike, vaccine-associated CD4 TCRs spanned it and were dominant at 160-218 and 743-854.

Sequenced by immunoSEQ multiplex PCR; TCRdb stores in-frame clones only, minus some. The table records about 150,000 clones, over 80% of them present only once. V shed 4 bases, J shed 7 bases, and the junction held 11 bases outside the gene matches. Germline V lookup: CDR1 SGHTA, CDR2 FQGNSA. There are 17 residues in the CDR3. As concerns this clone: What it binds is unknown.

The V and J genes are TRBV7-2 and TRBJ2-1; 12 nucleotides align to TRBD2. The sequencing used peripheral blood, collected on day 0 of MenACWY control vaccination. This clonotype was sampled from an adult in good health. CDR3 DNA: TGTGCCAGCAGCTCCCGAAGACTAGCGGGAGTCGGGAATGAGCAGTTCTTC. The encoded protein is CASSSRRLAGVGNEQFF.